Included here is one T cell receptor beta chain sequence, with context. This clonotype occurred many times. Its specific antigen is unknown. Per-nucleotide qualities are absent, and no much larger clonotype sits a single base away. The TCR beta CDR3 regions were amplified from RNA transcripts. The TCR CDR3 was subjected to a first round of RT-PCR using the HTBI primer set and the Qiagen OneStep RT-PCR kit. A second multiplex PCR round built the libraries, followed by size selection and purification. The libraries were sequenced on an Illumina HiSeq2000 using paired-end 100 bp reads. Per the original workflow: Raw data were processed with SOAPnuke, discarding reads with adapters, uncalled bases, mean Phred below 15, or no exact constant-primer or identifier match. High-quality paired reads were merged with COPE v1.2.5, and unique nucleotide sequences were defined as clonotypes. MiTCR v1.1 was used to align clonotypes to the IMGT TRBV, TRBD and TRBJ reference segments. The analysis included only V-J combinations with a frequency above 0.0001, which together covered roughly 99% of the repertoires. A TCS score was defined as the ratio between F50 (clonal expansion) and ExV (chaos), using BLOSUM62-based TCRdist between CDR3 peptides within each V-J. Welch's t-statistics and random forest reduced roughly 540 V-J features to about 12, which were used in a naive Bayes classifier (R e1071). TCRdb cleaned the public reads at Q25 with fastp, built clones with MiXCR and kept in-frame beta chains. Every entry covers one CDR3 protein and lists the most common genes and DNA from its rows. V and J calls and clone size were set by TCRdb, not the authors. The sample table contains 250,000 to 400,000 distinct CDR3 sequences; only one count was recorded for roughly an eighth of them. The top ten constitute around 32% of the sample.

The source of the sample is a study of T cells in Graves' hyperthyroidism and ophthalmopathy (dated by TCRdb to between 2019 and 2020). About the investigation overall: Peripheral blood samples were taken at the time of initial diagnosis, prior to any treatment. TCR V-J signatures able to tell the groups apart were searched for in a discovery cohort of more than 90 patients, of whom about 40 had Graves' ophthalmopathy and 57 had stable Graves' hyperthyroidism. Once sampling was done, hyperthyroidism patients were given methimazole at a starting dose of 30 mg daily, whereas ophthalmopathy patients were given high-dose intravenous methylprednisolone. The 75 to 100 discovery patients were randomly split 7:3 into training and test sets. The paper reports TCR Vbeta CDR3 sequencing of 130 to 150 peripheral blood samples: 43 ophthalmopathy, fewer than 85 hyperthyroidism and 17 progressor patients. Whether ophthalmopathy could be predicted prospectively was tested in an independent validation cohort made up of roughly 19 hyperthyroidism patients plus 17 patients who later progressed to ophthalmopathy. Thyroid tissue and blood T-cell repertoires from six Graves' hyperthyroidism patients were also compared in the study.

Overall study results and their limits: Blood samples also contained most of the expanded thyroid clonotypes (frequency above 0.001), which suggests that blood repertoires may reflect thyroid immune responses. In validation, progression to ophthalmopathy was predicted by the model with 65% to 71% sensitivity and under 85% specificity, a median of about 6.4 months before onset. In cross-validation, a model built on a 13 V-J signature told ophthalmopathy apart from stable hyperthyroidism with approximately 90% sensitivity and roughly 82% specificity, and in testing the same model reached 80%/75%. No statistical method was used to fix the sample size in advance, and group allocation was not hidden from the investigators.

V was cut back by 3 bases and J by 10 bases, leaving a gap of 12 bases between them. The germline V gene encodes CDR1 MDHEN and CDR2 SYDVKM. Including cysteine and phenylalanine, the CDR3 has 12 amino acids. The read is trimmed to its CDR3 DNA, 36 bases read in frame from base 1. Ophthalmopathy patients had moderately to severely active disease, with a Clinical Activity Score of 3 or more, a NOSPECS grade of 4 or more, and a disease duration of less than 3 months. Exclusion was applied to patients with uncontrolled infections, other autoimmune diseases, pregnancy or lactation. Diagnoses were established on the basis of clinical symptoms, serum thyroxine and TRAb, thyroid ultrasound, and orbital computed tomography. PBMCs were separated from around 9.1 ml of fresh peripheral blood using Ficoll-Paque density gradient centrifugation. Trizol reagent was used to extract total RNA, and RNA quality was then checked on an Agilent 2100 Bioanalyzer.

The source of this sequence is a woman aged 40 to 50 with Graves' ophthalmopathy. Material for sequencing was blood. The chain employs TRBV28 and TRBJ1-1, with the D gene too uncertain to name. The DNA sequence reads TGTGCCAGCAGTTTCCACGTCGGAGGAGCTTTCTTT. This codes for CASSFHVGGAFF.